A selection of T cell receptor beta chains follows, all from one sample in a study of yellow fever vaccine responses in identical twins. TCRdb called the RT-PCR reads again in MiXCR, with one record for every CDR3 protein. The data show 30,000 to 35,000 distinct CDR3 sequences, with about 61% seen just once and 4.5% held by the top ten. The material was T cells from blood (PBMCs), unsorted or a sorted subset (not recorded which), obtained before or after yellow fever vaccination (not recorded which). The receptors were sampled from a woman aged 18-30 years who received the yellow fever vaccine. CDR3s include the opening cysteine and the closing phenylalanine or tryptophan. Fields, in order: CDR3 DNA, CDR3 protein, J gene, clone size, V gene, D gene. The D gene is left open where the match is weak. Where a row states a size, it is once, few, many or the class of an expanded clone; other rows omit it.

TGTGCCAGCTCAACTTCGGATTGGTGGGGCAATCAGCCCCAGCATTTT,CASSTSDWWGNQPQHF,TRBJ1-5,-,TRBV18,-
TGCGCCAGCAGCCCGAGTGGGGCAGGGGGCCGTTCGGAGACCCAGTACTTC,CASSPSGAGGRSETQYF,TRBJ2-5,once,TRBV4-3,TRBD1
TGTGCCAGCAGTGTAAACACCGGGGAGCTGTTTTTT,CASSVNTGELFF,TRBJ2-2,-,TRBV2,-
TGTGCCAGTGGGACACGCTACGAGCAGTACTTC,CASGTRYEQYF,TRBJ2-7,-,TRBV13,-
TGCAGTGCTGGGGCGGGAGCTGCTGGCACAGATACGCAGTATTTT,CSAGAGAAGTDTQYF,TRBJ2-3,-,TRBV20-1,TRBD2
TGTGCCAGCAGCTTGGACAGGATCGTGAACACCGGGGAGCTGTTTTTT,CASSLDRIVNTGELFF,TRBJ2-2,-,TRBV5-5,-
TGTGCCACCAGTGGACGGGGCGGGAACTGGAATGAGCAGTTCTTC,CATSGRGGNWNEQFF,TRBJ2-1,-,TRBV24-1,-
TGTGCCAGCAAGCTGGATACGCAGTATTTT,CASKLDTQYF,TRBJ2-3,once,TRBV28,-
TGTGCCAGCTCTGACAGGGCGAACACCGGGGAGCTGTTTTTT,CASSDRANTGELFF,TRBJ2-2,few,TRBV18,TRBD1
TGTGCCAGCAGCTTACTAGCGGGTTACTCTGGGGCCAACGTCCTGACTTTC,CASSLLAGYSGANVLTF,TRBJ2-6,-,TRBV7-6,TRBD2
TGTGCCATTCAACAGGGGGCGCAACCCCTCGGCTACACCTTC,CAIQQGAQPLGYTF,TRBJ1-2,-,TRBV10-3,TRBD1
TGTGCCACCAGAGAAACAGACAGGGAGAACACTGAAGCTTTCTTT,CATRETDRENTEAFF,TRBJ1-1,-,TRBV15,TRBD1
TGTGCCAGCAGCTTAGGGCGGCAGCTGAACACTGAAGCTTTCTTT,CASSLGRQLNTEAFF,TRBJ1-1,few,TRBV7-2,-
TGCGCCAGCAGCCAAGACGGAGTTGGGCAGTTCTTC,CASSQDGVGQFF,TRBJ2-1,few,TRBV4-1,-
TGTGCCAGCAGCCGGGGACTAGCGGGAGGGAACTACGAGCAGTACTTC,CASSRGLAGGNYEQYF,TRBJ2-7,-,TRBV11-1,TRBD2
TGTGCCAGCGCCGGGACTAGCGGGAGCCCCTCGCAGTTCTTC,CASAGTSGSPSQFF,TRBJ2-1,-,TRBV18,TRBD2
TGTGCCAGCAGTTCGACAGGGCCTGAGCAGTTCTTC,CASSSTGPEQFF,TRBJ2-1,-,TRBV12-3/TRBV12-4,TRBD1
TGTGCCAGCAGCATAATAGCCGGGACTAGCGGGGAAGGTGAGCAGTTCTTC,CASSIIAGTSGEGEQFF,TRBJ2-1,-,TRBV21-1,-
TGTGCCAGCAGTGAAGGGCGTCAGGGATGGTCCTACAATGAGCAGTTCTTC,CASSEGRQGWSYNEQFF,TRBJ2-1,medium-sized,TRBV2,-
TGTGCCAGCAGCATCGGGCCTCCGGGGCCTGGAAACACCATATATTTT,CASSIGPPGPGNTIYF,TRBJ1-3,once,TRBV7-3,-
TGTGCCAGCAGTGTGGAAGTTTACAATGAGCAGTTCTTC,CASSVEVYNEQFF,TRBJ2-1,-,TRBV6-4,-
TGTGCCAGCAGCTTGGACAGGACTATATTCTACGAGCAGTACTTC,CASSLDRTIFYEQYF,TRBJ2-7,few,TRBV11-3,-